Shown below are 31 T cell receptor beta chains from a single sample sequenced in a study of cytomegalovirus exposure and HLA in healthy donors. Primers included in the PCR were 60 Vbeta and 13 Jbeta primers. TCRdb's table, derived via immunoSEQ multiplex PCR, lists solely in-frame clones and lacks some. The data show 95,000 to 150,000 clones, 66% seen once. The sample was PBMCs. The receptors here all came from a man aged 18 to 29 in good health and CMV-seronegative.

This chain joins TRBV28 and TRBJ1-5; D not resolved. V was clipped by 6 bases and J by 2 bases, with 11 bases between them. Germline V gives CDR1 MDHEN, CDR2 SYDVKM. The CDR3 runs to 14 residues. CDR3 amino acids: CASSPPGGNQPQHF. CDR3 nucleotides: TGTGCCAGCAGCCCCCCGGGTGGCAATCAGCCCCAGCATTTT.

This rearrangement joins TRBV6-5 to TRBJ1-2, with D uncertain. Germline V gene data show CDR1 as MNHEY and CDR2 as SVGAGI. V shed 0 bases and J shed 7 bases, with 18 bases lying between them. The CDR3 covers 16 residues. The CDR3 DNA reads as TGTGCCAGCAGTTACTCAATAGAGGGCTTAATCGGTGGCTACACCTTC. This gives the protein CASSYSIEGLIGGYTF.

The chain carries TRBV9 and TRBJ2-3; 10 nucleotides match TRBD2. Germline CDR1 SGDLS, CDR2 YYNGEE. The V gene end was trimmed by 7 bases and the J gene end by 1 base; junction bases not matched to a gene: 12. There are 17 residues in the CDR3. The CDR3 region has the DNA TGTGCCAGCCCTCTATTTCTCGGGACTAGCGGCACAGATACGCAGTATTTT. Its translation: CASPLFLGTSGTDTQYF.

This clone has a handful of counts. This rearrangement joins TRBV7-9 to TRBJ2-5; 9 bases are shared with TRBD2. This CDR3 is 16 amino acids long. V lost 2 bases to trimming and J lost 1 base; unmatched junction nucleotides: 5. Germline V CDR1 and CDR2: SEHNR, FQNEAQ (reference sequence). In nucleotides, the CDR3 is TGTGCCAGCAGCTTACGTAGCGGGAGAGTCCAAGAGACCCAGTACTTC. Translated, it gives CASSLRSGRVQETQYF.

DNA of the CDR3: TGTGCCAGCAGCCAAGAGGTTCTGCGGATTAGCACAGATACGCAGTATTTT. Translation: CASSQEVLRISTDTQYF. The chain recombines TRBV4-2 with TRBJ2-3, with D uncertain. The CDR3 is 17 amino acids. The germline V gene has CDR1 LGHNA and CDR2 YNFKEQ. Trimming left V 0 bases short and J 0 bases short, with 13 bases between.

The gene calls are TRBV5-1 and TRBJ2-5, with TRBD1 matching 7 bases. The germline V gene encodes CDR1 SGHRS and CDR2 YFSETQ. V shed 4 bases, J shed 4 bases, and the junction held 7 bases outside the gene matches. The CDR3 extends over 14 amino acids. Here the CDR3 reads CASSAPSGGETQYF. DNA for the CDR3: TGCGCCAGCAGCGCACCCTCAGGGGGAGAGACCCAGTACTTC.

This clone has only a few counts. The CDR3 reads CASKGTQGNTGELFF. CDR3 coding DNA: TGTGCCAGCAAGGGAACACAGGGGAACACCGGGGAGCTGTTTTTT. V is TRBV28 and J is TRBJ2-2; D is perhaps TRBD1 (6 bases). The CDR3 is 15 amino acids. V was clipped by 7 bases and J by 1 base, with 13 bases between them. Germline lookup yields CDR1 MDHEN and CDR2 SYDVKM. The full variable domain, in which reference TRBV28 and TRBJ2-2 provide the parts outside the CDR3, is DVKVTQSSRYLVKRTGEKVFLECVQDMDHENMFWYRQDPGLGLRLIYFSYDVKMKEKGDIPEGYSVSREKKERFSLILESASTNQTSMYLCASKGTQGNTGELFFGEGSRLTVL.

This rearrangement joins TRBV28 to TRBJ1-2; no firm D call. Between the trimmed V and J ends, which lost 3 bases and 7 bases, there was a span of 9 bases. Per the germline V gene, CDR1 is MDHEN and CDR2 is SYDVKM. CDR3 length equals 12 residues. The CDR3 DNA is TGTGCCAGCAGTTTGTCAGGTCGTGGCTACACCTTC. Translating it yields CASSLSGRGYTF.

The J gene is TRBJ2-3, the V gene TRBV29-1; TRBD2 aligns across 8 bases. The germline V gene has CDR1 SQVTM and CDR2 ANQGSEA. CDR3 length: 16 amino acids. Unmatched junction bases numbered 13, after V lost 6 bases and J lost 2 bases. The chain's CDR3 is CSVSRGRRGATDTQYF. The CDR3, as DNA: TGCAGCGTCAGCCGTGGCCGGCGGGGGGCCACAGATACGCAGTATTTT.

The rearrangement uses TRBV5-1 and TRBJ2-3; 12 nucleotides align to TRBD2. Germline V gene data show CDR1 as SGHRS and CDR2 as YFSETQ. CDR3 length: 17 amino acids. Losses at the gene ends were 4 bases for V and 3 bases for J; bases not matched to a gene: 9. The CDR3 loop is CASSGLPSGGGTDTQYF. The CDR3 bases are TGCGCCAGCAGCGGTTTACCTAGCGGGGGGGGAACAGATACGCAGTATTTT. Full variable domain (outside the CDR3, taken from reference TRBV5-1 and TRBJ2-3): KAGVTQTPRYLIKTRGQQVTLSCSPISGHRSVSWYQQTPGQGLQFLFEYFSETQRNKGNFPGRFSGRQFSNSRSEMNVSTLELGDSALYLCASSGLPSGGGTDTQYFGPGTRLTVL.

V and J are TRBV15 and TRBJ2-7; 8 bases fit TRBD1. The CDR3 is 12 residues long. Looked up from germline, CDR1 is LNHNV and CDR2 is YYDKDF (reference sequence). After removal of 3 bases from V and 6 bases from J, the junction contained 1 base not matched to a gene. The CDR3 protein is CATSRDRVEQYF. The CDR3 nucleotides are TGTGCCACCAGCAGGGACAGGGTCGAGCAGTACTTC.

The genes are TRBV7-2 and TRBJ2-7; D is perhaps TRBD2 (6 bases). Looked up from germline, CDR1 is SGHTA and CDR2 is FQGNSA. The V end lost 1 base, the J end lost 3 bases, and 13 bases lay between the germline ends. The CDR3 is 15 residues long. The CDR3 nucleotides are TGTGCCAGCAGCTTAGAAACCGGGGGAAACTACGAGCAGTACTTC. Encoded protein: CASSLETGGNYEQYF.

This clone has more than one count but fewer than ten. The CDR3 region has the DNA TGTGCCAGCAGCTTCAATCCAGGGTGGGGTAATGAAAAACTGTTTTTT. It translates to CASSFNPGWGNEKLFF. The chain uses TRBV13 and TRBJ1-4, with D possibly matching TRBD1 (5 bases). Trimming pared 3 bases from V and 4 bases from J, leaving 15 bases between. Per germline, CDR1 PRHDT and CDR2 FYEKMQ (reference sequence). This CDR3 has 16 residues.

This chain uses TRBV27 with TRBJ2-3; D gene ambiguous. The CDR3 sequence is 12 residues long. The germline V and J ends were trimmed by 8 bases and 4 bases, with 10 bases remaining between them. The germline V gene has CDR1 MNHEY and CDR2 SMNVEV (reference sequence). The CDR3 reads CASQNLADTQYF. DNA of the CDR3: TGTGCCAGCCAAAACTTAGCAGATACGCAGTATTTT.

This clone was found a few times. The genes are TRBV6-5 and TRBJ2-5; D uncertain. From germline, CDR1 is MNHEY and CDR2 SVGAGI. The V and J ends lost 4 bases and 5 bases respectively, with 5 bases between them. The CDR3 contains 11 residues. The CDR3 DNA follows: TGTGCCAGCAGTTTCGGGGAGACCCAGTACTTC. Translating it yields CASSFGETQYF.

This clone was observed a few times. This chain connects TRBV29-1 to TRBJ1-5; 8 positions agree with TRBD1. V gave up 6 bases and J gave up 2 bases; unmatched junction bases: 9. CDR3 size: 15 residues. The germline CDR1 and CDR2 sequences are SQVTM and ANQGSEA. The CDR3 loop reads CSVLDRAGGNQPQHF. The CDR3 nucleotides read TGCAGCGTATTGGACAGGGCCGGCGGCAATCAGCCCCAGCATTTT.

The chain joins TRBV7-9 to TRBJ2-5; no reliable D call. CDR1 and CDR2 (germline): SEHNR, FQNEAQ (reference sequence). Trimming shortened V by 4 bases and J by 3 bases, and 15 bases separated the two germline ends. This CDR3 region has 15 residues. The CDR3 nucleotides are TGTGCCAGCAGCTCCCCAGTAAACTACGAAGAGACCCAGTACTTC. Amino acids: CASSSPVNYEETQYF.

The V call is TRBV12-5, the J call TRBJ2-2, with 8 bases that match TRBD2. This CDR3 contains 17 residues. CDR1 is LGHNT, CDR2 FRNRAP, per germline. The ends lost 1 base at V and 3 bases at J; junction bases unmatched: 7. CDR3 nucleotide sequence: TGTGCTAGTGGTTTGGCATCACTAGCGGACCACACCGGGGAGCTGTTTTTT. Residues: CASGLASLADHTGELFF.

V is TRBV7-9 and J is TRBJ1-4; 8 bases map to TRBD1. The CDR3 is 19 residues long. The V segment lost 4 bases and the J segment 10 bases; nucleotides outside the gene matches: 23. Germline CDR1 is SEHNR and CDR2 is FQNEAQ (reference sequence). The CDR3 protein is CASSSRLGTGGNESGKLFF. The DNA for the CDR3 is TGTGCCAGCAGCTCTAGGTTGGGGACAGGAGGAAACGAATCAGGAAAACTGTTTTTT.

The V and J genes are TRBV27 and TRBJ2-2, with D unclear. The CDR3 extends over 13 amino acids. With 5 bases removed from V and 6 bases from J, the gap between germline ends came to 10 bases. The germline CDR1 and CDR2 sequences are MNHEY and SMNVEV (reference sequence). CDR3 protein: CASSPYYAGELFF. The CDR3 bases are TGTGCCAGCAGTCCCTACTACGCCGGGGAGCTGTTTTTT.

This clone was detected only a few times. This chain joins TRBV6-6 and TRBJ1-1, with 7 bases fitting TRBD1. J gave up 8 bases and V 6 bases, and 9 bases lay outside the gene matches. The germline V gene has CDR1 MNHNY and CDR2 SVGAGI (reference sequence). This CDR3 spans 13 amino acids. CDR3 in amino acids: CASSRGGTAEAFF. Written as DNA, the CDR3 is TGTGCCAGCAGCCGCGGCGGGACAGCAGAAGCTTTCTTT.

In DNA, the CDR3 is TGTGCCAGCAGCTCACGGACAGGGGACGTGGCAACTAATGAAAAACTGTTTTTT. This sequence encodes CASSSRTGDVATNEKLFF. The chain carries TRBV7-9 and TRBJ1-4; 9 positions agree with TRBD1. Germline-derived CDR1 and CDR2 are SEHNR and FQNEAQ (reference sequence). J was trimmed by 0 bases and V by 4 bases; bases with no gene match: 9. The CDR3 length is 18 residues.

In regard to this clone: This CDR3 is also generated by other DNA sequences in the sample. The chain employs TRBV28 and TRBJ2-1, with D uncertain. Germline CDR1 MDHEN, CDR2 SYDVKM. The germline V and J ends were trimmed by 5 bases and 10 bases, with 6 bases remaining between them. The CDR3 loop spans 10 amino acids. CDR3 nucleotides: TGTGCCAGCAGTCTCCGGGAGCAGTTCTTC. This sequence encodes CASSLREQFF.

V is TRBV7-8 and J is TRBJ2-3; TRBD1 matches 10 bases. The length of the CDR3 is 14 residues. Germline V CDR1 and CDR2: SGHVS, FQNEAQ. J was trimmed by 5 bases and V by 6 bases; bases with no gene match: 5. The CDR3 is CASRPGQGIDTQYF. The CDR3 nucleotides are TGTGCCAGCAGGCCGGGACAGGGGATAGATACGCAGTATTTT. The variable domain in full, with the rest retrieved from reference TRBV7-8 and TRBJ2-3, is GAGVSQSPRYKVAKRGQDVALRCDPISGHVSLFWYQQALGQGPEFLTYFQNEAQLDKSGLPSDRFFAERPEGSVSTLKIQRTQQEDSAVYLCASRPGQGIDTQYFGPGTRLTVL.

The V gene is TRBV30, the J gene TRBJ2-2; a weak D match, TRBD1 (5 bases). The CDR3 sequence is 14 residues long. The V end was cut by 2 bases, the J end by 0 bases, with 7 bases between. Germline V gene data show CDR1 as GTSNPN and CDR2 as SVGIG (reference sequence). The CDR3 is CAWSLDTNTGELFF. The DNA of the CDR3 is TGTGCCTGGAGTTTGGACACGAACACCGGGGAGCTGTTTTTT.

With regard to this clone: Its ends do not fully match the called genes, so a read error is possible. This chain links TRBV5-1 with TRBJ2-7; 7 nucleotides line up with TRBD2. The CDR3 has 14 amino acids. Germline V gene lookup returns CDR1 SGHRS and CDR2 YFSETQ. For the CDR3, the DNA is TGCGCCAGCACCTTGGGGGAGGGCCTGGGCGAGCAGTACTTC. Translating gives CASTLGEGLGEQYF.

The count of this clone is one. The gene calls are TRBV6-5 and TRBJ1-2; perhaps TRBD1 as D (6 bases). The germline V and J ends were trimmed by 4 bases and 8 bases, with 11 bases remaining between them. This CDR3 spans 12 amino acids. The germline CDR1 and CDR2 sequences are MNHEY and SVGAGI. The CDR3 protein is CASSLDRWGYTF. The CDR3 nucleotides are TGTGCCAGCAGTTTGGACAGATGGGGCTACACCTTC.

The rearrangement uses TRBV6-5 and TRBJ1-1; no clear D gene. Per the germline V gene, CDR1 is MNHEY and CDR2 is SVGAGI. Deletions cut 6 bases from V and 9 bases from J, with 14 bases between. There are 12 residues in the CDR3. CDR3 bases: TGTGCCAGCAGGGATTGGCGGAAACAAGCTTTCTTT. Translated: CASRDWRKQAFF.

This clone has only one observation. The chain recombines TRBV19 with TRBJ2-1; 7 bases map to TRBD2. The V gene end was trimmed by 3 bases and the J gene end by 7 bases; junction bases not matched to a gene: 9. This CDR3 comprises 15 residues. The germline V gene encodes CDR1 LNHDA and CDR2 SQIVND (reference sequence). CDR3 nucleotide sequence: TGTGCCAGTAGTATCGAGGTGGGGAGGGTGAATGAGCAGTTCTTC. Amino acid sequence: CASSIEVGRVNEQFF. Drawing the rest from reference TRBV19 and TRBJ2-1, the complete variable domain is DGGITQSPKYLFRKEGQNVTLSCEQNLNHDAMYWYRQDPGQGLRLIYYSQIVNDFQKGDIAEGYSVSREKKESFPLTVTSAQKNPTAFYLCASSIEVGRVNEQFFGPGTRLTVL.

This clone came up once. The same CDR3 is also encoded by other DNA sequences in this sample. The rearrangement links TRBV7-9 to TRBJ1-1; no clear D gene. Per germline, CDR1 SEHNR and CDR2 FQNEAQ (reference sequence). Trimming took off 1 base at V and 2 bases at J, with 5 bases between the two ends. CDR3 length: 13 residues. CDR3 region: CASSLERNTEAFF. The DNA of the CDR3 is TGTGCCAGCAGCTTAGAGAGAAACACTGAAGCTTTCTTT. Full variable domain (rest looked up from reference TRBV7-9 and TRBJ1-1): DTGVSQNPRHKITKRGQNVTFRCDPISEHNRLYWYRQTLGQGPEFLTYFQNEAQLEKSRLLSDRFSAERPKGSFSTLEIQRTEQGDSAMYLCASSLERNTEAFFGQGTRLTVV.

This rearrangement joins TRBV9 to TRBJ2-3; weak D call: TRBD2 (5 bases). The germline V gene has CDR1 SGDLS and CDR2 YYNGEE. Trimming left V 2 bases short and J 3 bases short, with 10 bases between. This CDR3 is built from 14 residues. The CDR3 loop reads CASSVEGLTDTQYF. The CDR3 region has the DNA TGTGCCAGCAGCGTCGAGGGCTTGACAGATACGCAGTATTTT.